This paragraph covers one T cell receptor (beta chain) sequence. Its matching antigen is unknown. This record comes from a study of cytomegalovirus exposure and HLA in healthy donors. The study's findings and limits: According to a subsequent analysis, TCR clusters from the first cohort were inclined to appear together in the 110 or so validation repertoires. Most TCR sequences showed up rarely, but some public TCRs showed up in many donors. Researchers catalogued approximately 170 TCR beta chains as cytomegalovirus-associated.

This CDR3 contains 12 residues. CDR1 and CDR2 (germline): ENHRY, SYGVKD. V gave up 6 bases and J gave up 2 bases, with 7 bases separating them. Clones were sequenced by immunoSEQ multiplex PCR, and TCRdb holds only the in-frame ones, with some missing. The data show under 85,000 clones, less than 95% seen once. This sequence was found in a woman younger than 35 in good health and CMV-seropositive. This sequence joins TRBV10-3 and TRBJ2-5; possibly TRBD1 for D (6 bases). Sequenced sample: PBMCs. CDR3 sequence reads: CAIRDRQETQYF. The CDR3 nucleotides read TGTGCCATCAGGGACAGACAAGAGACCCAGTACTTC.